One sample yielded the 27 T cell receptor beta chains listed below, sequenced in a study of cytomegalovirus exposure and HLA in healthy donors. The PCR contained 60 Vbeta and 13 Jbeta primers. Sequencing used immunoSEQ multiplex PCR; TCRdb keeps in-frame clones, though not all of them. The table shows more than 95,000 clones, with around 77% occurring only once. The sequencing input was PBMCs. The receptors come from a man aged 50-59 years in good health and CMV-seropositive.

The CDR3 loop reads CASSSDRDGEQYF. CDR3 nucleotides: TGTGCCAGCAGTTCCGACAGGGATGGCGAGCAGTACTTC. The V and J genes are TRBV7-7 and TRBJ2-5; TRBD1 matches at 7 bases. Near its end, the DNA agrees better with TRBJ2-7, so the J call may be wrong. CDR3 length: 13 amino acids. Germline CDR1 and CDR2: SSHAT and FNYEAQ (reference sequence).

Here the CDR3 DNA reads TGCGCCAGCAGCTCCGGGACAGGTAATAGCAATCAGCCCCAGCATTTT. Translating gives CASSSGTGNSNQPQHF. The J gene is TRBJ1-5, the V gene TRBV5-1, with 8 bases identical to TRBD1. The V and J ends lost 3 bases and 0 bases, in that order; junction bases with no gene match: 5. The CDR3 is made up of 16 amino acids. Per the germline V gene, CDR1 is SGHRS and CDR2 is YFSETQ.

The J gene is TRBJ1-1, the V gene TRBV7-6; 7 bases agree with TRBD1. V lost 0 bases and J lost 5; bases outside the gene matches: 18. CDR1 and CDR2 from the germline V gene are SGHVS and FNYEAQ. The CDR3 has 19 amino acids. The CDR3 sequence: CASSLALRAGGGLRTEAFF. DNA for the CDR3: TGTGCCAGCAGCTTAGCGCTAAGGGCAGGGGGAGGTTTGAGGACTGAAGCTTTCTTT.

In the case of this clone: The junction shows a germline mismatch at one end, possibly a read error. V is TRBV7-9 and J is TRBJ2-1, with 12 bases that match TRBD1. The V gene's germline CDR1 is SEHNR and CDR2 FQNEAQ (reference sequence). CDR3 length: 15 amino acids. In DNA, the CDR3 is TGTTCCAGCAGCCCCGGGACAGGGGGCGTCCATGAGCAGTTCTTC. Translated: CSSSPGTGGVHEQFF.

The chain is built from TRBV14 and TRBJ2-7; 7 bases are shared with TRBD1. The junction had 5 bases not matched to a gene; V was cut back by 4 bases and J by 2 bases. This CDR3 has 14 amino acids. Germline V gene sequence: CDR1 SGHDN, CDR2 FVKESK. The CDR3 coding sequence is TGTGCCAGCAGCCTCCGGGACAGAACCTACGAGCAGTACTTC. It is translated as CASSLRDRTYEQYF.

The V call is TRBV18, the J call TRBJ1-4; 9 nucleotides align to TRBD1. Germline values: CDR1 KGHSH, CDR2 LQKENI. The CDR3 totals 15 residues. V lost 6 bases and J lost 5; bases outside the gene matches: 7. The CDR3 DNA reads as TGTGCCAGCTCGAAGACCGGGACAGGGAATGAAAAACTGTTTTTT. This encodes CASSKTGTGNEKLFF.

DNA of the CDR3: TGTGCCAGCAGCCGCGGGCTAGCGGGAGAGACTGAGCAGTTCTTC. Encoded protein: CASSRGLAGETEQFF. The rearrangement links TRBV4-2 to TRBJ2-1, with 10 bases aligning to TRBD2. The CDR3 is 15 residues long. The V segment lost 4 bases and the J segment 9 bases; nucleotides outside the gene matches: 9. Germline values: CDR1 LGHNA, CDR2 YNFKEQ.

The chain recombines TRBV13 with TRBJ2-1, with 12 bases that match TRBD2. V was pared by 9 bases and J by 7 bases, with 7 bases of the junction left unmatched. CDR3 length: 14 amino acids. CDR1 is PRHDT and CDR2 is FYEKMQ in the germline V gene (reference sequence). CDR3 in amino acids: CASKGLAGFNEQFF. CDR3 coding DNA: TGTGCCAGTAAAGGACTAGCGGGATTTAATGAGCAGTTCTTC.

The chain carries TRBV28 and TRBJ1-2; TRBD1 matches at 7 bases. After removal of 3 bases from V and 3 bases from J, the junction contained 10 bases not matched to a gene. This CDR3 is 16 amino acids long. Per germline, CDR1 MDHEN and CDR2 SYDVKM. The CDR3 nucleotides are TGTGCCAGCAGTTTGGGATTCACAGGGGAAGACTATGGCTACACCTTC. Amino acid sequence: CASSLGFTGEDYGYTF.

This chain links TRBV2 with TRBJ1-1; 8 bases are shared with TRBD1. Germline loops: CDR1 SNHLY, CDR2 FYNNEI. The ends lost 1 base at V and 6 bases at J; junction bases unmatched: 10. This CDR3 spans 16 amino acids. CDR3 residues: CASSEDRGSRRAEAFF. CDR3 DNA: TGTGCCAGCAGTGAAGACAGGGGGTCCCGTAGGGCTGAAGCTTTCTTT. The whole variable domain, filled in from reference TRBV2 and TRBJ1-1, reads EPEVTQTPSHQVTQMGQEVILRCVPISNHLYFYWYRQILGQKVEFLVSFYNNEISEKSEIFDDQFSVERPDGSNFTLKIRSTKLEDSAMYFCASSEDRGSRRAEAFFGQGTRLTVV.

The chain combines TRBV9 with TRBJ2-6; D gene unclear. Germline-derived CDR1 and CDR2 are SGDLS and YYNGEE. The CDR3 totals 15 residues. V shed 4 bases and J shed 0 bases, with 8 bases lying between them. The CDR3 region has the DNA TGTGCCAGCAGCCCTATTAACTCTGGGGCCAACGTCCTGACTTTC. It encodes CASSPINSGANVLTF.

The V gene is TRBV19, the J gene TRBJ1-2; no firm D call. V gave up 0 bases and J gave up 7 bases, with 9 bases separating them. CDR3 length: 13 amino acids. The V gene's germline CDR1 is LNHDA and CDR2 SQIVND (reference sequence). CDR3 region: CASSIDPRAGYTF. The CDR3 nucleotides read TGTGCCAGTAGTATAGATCCGAGGGCTGGCTACACCTTC.

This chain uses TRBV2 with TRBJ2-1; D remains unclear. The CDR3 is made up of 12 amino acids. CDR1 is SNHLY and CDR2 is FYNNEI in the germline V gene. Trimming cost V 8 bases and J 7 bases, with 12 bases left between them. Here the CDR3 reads CASLYGLNEQFF. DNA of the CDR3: TGTGCCAGCCTCTACGGGTTGAATGAGCAGTTCTTC. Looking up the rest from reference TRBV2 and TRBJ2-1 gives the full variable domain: EPEVTQTPSHQVTQMGQEVILRCVPISNHLYFYWYRQILGQKVEFLVSFYNNEISEKSEIFDDQFSVERPDGSNFTLKIRSTKLEDSAMYFCASLYGLNEQFFGPGTRLTVL.

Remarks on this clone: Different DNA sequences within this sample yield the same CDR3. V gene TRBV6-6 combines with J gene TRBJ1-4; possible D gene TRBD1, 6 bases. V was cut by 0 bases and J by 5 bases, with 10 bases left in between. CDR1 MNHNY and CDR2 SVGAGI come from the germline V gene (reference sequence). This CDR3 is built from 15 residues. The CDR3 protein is CASSYSRGGNEKLFF. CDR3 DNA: TGTGCCAGCAGTTACTCGAGGGGGGGGAATGAAAAACTGTTTTTT.

CDR3 in amino acids: CASGALGSSYEQYF. The CDR3 region has the DNA TGTGCCAGCGGCGCTCTAGGGAGCTCCTACGAGCAGTACTTC. The V call is TRBV27, the J call TRBJ2-7; tentative D call: TRBD2 (5 bases). The V gene's germline CDR1 is MNHEY and CDR2 SMNVEV (reference sequence). V dropped 8 bases and J dropped 0 bases, with 14 bases sitting between them. CDR3 length: 14 amino acids.

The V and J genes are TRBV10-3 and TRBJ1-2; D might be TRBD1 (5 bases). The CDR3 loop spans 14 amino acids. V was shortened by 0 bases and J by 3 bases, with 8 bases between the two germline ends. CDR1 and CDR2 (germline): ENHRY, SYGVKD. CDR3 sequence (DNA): TGTGCCATCAGTGAGTCGACAGCCCACTATGGCTACACCTTC. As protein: CAISESTAHYGYTF.

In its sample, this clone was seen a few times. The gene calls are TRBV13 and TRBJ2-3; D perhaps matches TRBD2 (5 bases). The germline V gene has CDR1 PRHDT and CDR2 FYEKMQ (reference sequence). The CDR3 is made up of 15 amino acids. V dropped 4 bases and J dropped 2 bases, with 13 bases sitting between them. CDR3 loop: CASSSPGRDTDTQYF. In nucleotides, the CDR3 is TGTGCCAGCAGCTCCCCGGGGAGAGACACAGATACGCAGTATTTT.

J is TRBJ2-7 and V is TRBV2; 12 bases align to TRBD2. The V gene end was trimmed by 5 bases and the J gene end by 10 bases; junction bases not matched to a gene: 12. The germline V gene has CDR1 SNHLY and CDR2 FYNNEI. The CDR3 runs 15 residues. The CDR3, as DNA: TGTGCCAGCAGTCAAAATAGACTAGCGGGGGAGGAACAGTACTTC. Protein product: CASSQNRLAGEEQYF.

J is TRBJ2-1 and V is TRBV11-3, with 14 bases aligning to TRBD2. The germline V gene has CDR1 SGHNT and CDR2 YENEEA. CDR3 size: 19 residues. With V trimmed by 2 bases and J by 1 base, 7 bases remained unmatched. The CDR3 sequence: CASSLTGTSGSRSYNEQFF. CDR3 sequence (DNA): TGTGCCAGCAGCTTAACCGGGACTAGCGGGAGTAGGTCCTACAATGAGCAGTTCTTC.

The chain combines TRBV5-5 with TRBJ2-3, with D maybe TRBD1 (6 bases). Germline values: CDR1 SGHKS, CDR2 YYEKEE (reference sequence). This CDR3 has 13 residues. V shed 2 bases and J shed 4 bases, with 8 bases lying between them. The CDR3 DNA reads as TGTGCCAGCAGCTTACAGGGCCCAGATACGCAGTATTTT. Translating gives CASSLQGPDTQYF.

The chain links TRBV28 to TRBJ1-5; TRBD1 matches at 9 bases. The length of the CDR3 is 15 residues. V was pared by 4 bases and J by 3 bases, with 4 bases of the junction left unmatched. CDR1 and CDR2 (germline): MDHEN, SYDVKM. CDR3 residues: CASSWDRVVNQPQHF. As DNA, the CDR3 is TGTGCCAGCAGTTGGGACAGGGTCGTCAATCAGCCCCAGCATTTT. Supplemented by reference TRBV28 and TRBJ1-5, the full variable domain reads DVKVTQSSRYLVKRTGEKVFLECVQDMDHENMFWYRQDPGLGLRLIYFSYDVKMKEKGDIPEGYSVSREKKERFSLILESASTNQTSMYLCASSWDRVVNQPQHFGDGTRLSIL.

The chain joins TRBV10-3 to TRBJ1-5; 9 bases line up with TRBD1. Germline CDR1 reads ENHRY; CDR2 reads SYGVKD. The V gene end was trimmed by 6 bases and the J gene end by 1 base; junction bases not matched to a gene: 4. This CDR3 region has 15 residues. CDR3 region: CAISPDRGSNQPQHF. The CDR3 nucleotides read TGTGCCATCAGCCCGGACAGGGGAAGCAATCAGCCCCAGCATTTT.

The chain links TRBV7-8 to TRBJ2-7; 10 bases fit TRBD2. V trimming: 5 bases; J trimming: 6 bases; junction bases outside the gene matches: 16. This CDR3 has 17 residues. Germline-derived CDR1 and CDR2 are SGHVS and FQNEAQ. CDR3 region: CASSADGAGGARGEQYF. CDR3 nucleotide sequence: TGTGCCAGCAGCGCCGATGGAGCGGGGGGGGCCCGGGGCGAGCAGTACTTC.

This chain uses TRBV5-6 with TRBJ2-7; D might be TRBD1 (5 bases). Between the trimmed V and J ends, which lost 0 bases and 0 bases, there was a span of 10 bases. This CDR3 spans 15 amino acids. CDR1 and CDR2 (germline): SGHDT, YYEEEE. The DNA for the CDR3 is TGTGCCAGCAGCTTGGGGGGCGACAGCTCCTACGAGCAGTACTTC. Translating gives CASSLGGDSSYEQYF.

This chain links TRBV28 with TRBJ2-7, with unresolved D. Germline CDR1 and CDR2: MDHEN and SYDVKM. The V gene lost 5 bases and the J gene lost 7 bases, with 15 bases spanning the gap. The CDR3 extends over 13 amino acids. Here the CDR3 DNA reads TGTGCCAGCAGTCCACCCCCCTCTAGAGAGCAGTACTTC. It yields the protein CASSPPPSREQYF.

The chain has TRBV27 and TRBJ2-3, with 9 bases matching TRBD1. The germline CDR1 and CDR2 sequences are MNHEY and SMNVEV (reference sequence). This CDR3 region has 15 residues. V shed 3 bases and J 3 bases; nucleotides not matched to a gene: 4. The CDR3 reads CASSLTGGGTDTQYF. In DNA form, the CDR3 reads TGTGCCAGCAGTTTGACAGGGGGTGGGACAGATACGCAGTATTTT.

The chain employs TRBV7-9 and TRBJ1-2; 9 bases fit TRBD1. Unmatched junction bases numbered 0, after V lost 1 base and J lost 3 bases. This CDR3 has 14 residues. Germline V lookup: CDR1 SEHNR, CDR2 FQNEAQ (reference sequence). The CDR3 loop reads CASSLGTGDYGYTF. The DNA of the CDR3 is TGTGCCAGCAGCTTAGGGACAGGGGACTATGGCTACACCTTC.